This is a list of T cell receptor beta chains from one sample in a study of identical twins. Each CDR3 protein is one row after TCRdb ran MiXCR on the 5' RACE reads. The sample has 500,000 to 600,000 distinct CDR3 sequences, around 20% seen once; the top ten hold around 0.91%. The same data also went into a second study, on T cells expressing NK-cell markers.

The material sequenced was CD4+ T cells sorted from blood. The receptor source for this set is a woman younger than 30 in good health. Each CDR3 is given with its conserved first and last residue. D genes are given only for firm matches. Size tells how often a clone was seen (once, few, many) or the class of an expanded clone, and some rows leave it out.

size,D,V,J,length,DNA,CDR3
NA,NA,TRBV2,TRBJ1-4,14,TGTGCCAGCAGTAGGGTGGTTCCGAGGGAAAAACTGTTTTTT,CASSRVVPREKLFF
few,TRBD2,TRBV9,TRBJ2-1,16,TGTGCCAGCAGCGTAACTAGCGGGGTATCCTACAATGAGCAGTTCTTC,CASSVTSGVSYNEQFF
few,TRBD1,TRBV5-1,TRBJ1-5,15,TGCGCCAGCAGCTGCAAGACAGGGGAGGATCAGCCCCAGCATTTT,CASSCKTGEDQPQHF
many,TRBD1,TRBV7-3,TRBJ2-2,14,TGTGCCAGCAGCTCGGGACAGCACACCGGGGAGCTGTTTTTT,CASSSGQHTGELFF
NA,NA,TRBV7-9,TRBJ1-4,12,TGTGCCAGCAGCCCACACGGGGGTGAACTGTTTTTT,CASSPHGGELFF
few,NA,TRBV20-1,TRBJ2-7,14,TGCAGTGCTAGCCCCCGGTCGGGGCTCGACGAGCAGTACTTC,CSASPRSGLDEQYF
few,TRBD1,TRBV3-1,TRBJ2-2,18,TGTGCCAGCAGCCAAGAACAGGGGGCCGCTTCGAACACCGGGGAGCTGTTTTTT,CASSQEQGAASNTGELFF
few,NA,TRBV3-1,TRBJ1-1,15,TGTGCCAGCAGCCTAGAACCGGGACGGCCGTTGAAAGCTTTCTTT,CASSLEPGRPLKAFF
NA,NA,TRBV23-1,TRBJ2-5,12,TGCGCCGCAAGGGACGTCCAAGAGACCCAGTACTTC,CAARDVQETQYF
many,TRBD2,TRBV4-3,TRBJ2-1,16,TGCGCCAGCAGCCAACTTTCAAGCGGGAGTGTATATGAGCAGTTCTTC,CASSQLSSGSVYEQFF
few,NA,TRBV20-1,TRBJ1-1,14,TGCAGTGCTAGAGAACTACAGTCGAACACTGAAGCTTTCTTT,CSARELQSNTEAFF
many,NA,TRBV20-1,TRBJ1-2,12,TGCAGTGCTAGGGCAGCTAACTATGGCTACACCTTC,CSARAANYGYTF
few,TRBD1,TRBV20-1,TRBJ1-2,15,TGCAGTGCTAGGGAAGACAGGGCCAAGCGGTATGGCTACACCTTC,CSAREDRAKRYGYTF
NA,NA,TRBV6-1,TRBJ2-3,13,TGTGCCAGCGCGGGTCCGATAAGGGATACGCAGTATTTT,CASAGPIRDTQYF
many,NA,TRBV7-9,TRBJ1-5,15,TGTGCCAGCAGCTTATACGGAGGAAGTAGTCAGCCCCAGCATTTT,CASSLYGGSSQPQHF
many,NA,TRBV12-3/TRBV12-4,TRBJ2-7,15,TGTGCCAGCAGTAGCAGGGAGAAGTTCCCCTACGAGCAGTACTTC,CASSSREKFPYEQYF
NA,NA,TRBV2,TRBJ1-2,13,TGTGCCAGCAGGAGGGGTGAGGGGAGTGACTACACCTTC,CASRRGEGSDYTF
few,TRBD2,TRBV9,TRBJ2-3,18,TGTGCCAGCAGCGTCCGGACTAGCGGGGGCCCTCGCACAGATACGCAGTATTTT,CASSVRTSGGPRTDTQYF
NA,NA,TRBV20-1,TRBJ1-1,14,TGCAGTGCTAGTGTAAACTCCGGGGACACTGAAGCTTTCTTT,CSASVNSGDTEAFF
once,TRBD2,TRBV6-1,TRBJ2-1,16,TGTGCCAGCAGGGAAATAGCGGGAGGGTACTACAATGAGCAGTTCTTC,CASREIAGGYYNEQFF
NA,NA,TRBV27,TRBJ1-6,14,TGTGCCAGCAGTAAACATGGCAGGAATTCACCCCTCCACTTT,CASSKHGRNSPLHF
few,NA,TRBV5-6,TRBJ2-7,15,TGTGCCAGCAGCCACTTCGGGGTTAGCTCCTACGAGCAGTACTTC,CASSHFGVSSYEQYF
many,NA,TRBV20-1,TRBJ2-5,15,TGCAGTGCTAGAGACCCCAGGGCTTCCCAAGAGACCCAGTACTTC,CSARDPRASQETQYF
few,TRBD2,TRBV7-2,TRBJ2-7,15,TGTGCCAGCAGTTTAGCGGGCCTGAGCTCCTACGAGCAGTACTTC,CASSLAGLSSYEQYF